These T cell receptor beta chains were read from a single sample in a study of regulatory T cells in long-lasting Graves disease. TCRdb re-called the multiplex PCR reads through MiXCR, storing one row per CDR3 protein. This sample has 450,000 to 600,000 distinct CDR3 sequences, with roughly 16% found just once. This sample also belongs to another study, concerning T cells in Graves' hyperthyroidism and ophthalmopathy.

The input for sequencing was peripheral blood mononuclear cells (PBMCs), taken at new diagnosis, from a patient treated with antithyroid drugs. The origin of the receptors is a man aged 40-55 years with Graves disease. Both conserved end residues are trimmed from each CDR3.

12 | TRBV7-9 | ASSKEGANTEAF
12 | TRBV20-1 | SASREGVVDTQY
12 | TRBV20-1 | SANRELPYNEQF
14 | TRBV18 | ASSPGSAGGRGEQF
13 | TRBV7-6 | ASSLAHAGEETQY
14 | TRBV2 | ASTPRDRGNNQPQH
12 | TRBV6-1 | ASRKETGAYGYT
10 | TRBV20-1 | SARGRNYEQY
12 | TRBV5-4 | ASSPGPGEGEQY
10 | TRBV29-1 | SVLDRQGGYT
14 | TRBV11-2 | ASSQDRLAGMYEQF
11 | TRBV10-3 | AISEVAGETQY
13 | TRBV15 | ATSSETGSYNEQF
11 | TRBV19 | ASRRNSGNTIY
12 | TRBV12-3/TRBV12-4 | ASSFTGAAPGAF
11 | TRBV12-3/TRBV12-4 | ASSFLAPEEQY
13 | TRBV18 | ASSPPQTGGNEQY
12 | TRBV6-2/TRBV6-3 | ASSESSIQETQY
14 | TRBV5-1 | ASSLAAGQRNNEQF
14 | TRBV29-1 | SFTRQGLAGLSEQY
12 | TRBV12-3/TRBV12-4 | ASTLGLNTGELF
13 | TRBV20-1 | SARERGSGTYEQY
13 | TRBV2 | ASSASRSSNQPQH
11 | TRBV29-1 | SVVGGVGQPQH
12 | TRBV29-1 | SAARGGQGNIQY
14 | TRBV24-1 | ATSDSKAGRLYEQY
11 | TRBV20-1 | SARGTSTDTQY
13 | TRBV27 | ASSLGQREDNGQF
12 | TRBV29-1 | SVVIPSGTYEQY
13 | TRBV9 | ASSGGLAGHNEQF
14 | TRBV18 | ASSPHPPGGTYEQY
11 | TRBV27 | ASSLNALTVYT
12 | TRBV28 | ASSPHGLSYEQY
11 | TRBV20-1 | SLPAVATDTQY
11 | TRBV6-5 | ASSYSGARGQY
12 | TRBV15 | ATSRGTTKTEAF
10 | TRBV7-9 | ASSSHPTKQF
11 | TRBV7-9 | ASSRLREDEQF
15 | TRBV12-5 | ASGFSAGARSTDTQY
17 | TRBV5-1 | ASSFGQGARGGPTDTQY
13 | TRBV6-1 | ASSSRGGGNQPQH
14 | TRBV6-5 | ASSYAQGMNTGELF